This TCR beta chain was identified in a study of beta chain features in type 1 diabetes. Study-wide findings and caveats: Type 1 diabetes patients had fewer VDJ junction insertions and more deletions. Naive, central memory and regulatory TCRB repertoires appeared more similar among patients than healthy donors.

For this clone: What it binds is not known.

Isolated RNA was reverse transcribed in full, so expressed TCRB transcripts were sequenced. This table comes from immunoSEQ multiplex PCR, and its TCRdb copy is limited to in-frame clones, with some not included. The sample carries 130,000 to 150,000 clones, nearly 9.5% recorded once. The germline gives CDR1 SGHTA, CDR2 FQGNSA. This CDR3 is built from 15 residues. V lost 5 bases to trimming and J lost 6 bases; unmatched junction nucleotides: 12. Each of the CD4+ naive, central memory, regulatory and stem cell-like memory populations was sorted via CD45RO/CCR7/CD25/CD127/CD95/CD27. Purities in excess of 95% were seen in all sorted populations.

The sequence was obtained from a young man in good health. The rearrangement links TRBV7-2 to TRBJ2-5; TRBD1 agrees at 7 bases. Sample: central memory CD4+ T cells from blood. The CDR3 DNA reads as TGTGCCAGCAGCACAACACACAGGGGCACGCAGACCCAGTACTTC. This translates into CASSTTHRGTQTQYF.